This T cell receptor beta chain was captured in a study of blood T cell repertoires in COVID-19. Study-level background: The origin of the acute and convalescent COVID-19 samples was the United States, Italy and Spain.

This clone was seen just once. The CDR3 consists of 13 residues. Deletions cut 4 bases from V and 8 bases from J, with 15 bases between. The germline V gene has CDR1 SGDLS and CDR2 YYNGEE. The data were produced by immunoSEQ multiplex PCR, yet TCRdb's version contains in-frame clones alone and is incomplete. The sample includes about 120,000 clones, 75% to 90% of them seen just once. Sequencing was done on a sample of peripheral blood. The chain recombines TRBV9 with TRBJ1-2; D possibly corresponds to TRBD1 (6 bases). This TCR was sampled from a woman in her 70s with acute or convalescent COVID-19. CDR3: CASSPGQSSGYTF. The CDR3 bases are TGTGCCAGCAGCCCCGGACAGTCGAGCGGCTACACCTTC.